A selection of T cell receptor beta chains follows, all from one sample in a study of CD8 T cells in Susac syndrome. TCRdb used MiXCR to reprocess the immunoSEQ multiplex PCR reads, holding one entry per CDR3 protein. Of under 150,000 distinct CDR3 sequences in the sample, around 91% were seen once. Sequenced material: CD8+ T cells from PBMCs. The receptor source for this set is a human donor with multiple sclerosis. Each CDR3 is given without its conserved first and last residue. D genes are given only for firm matches. Clone sizes are given selectively: once, few, many, or a class where the clone is expanded.

>-|12|TRBJ2-1|-|TRBV13
ASSTSGERDEQF
>-|12|TRBJ2-1|-|TRBV20-1
SANDGSSYNEQF
>-|12|TRBJ1-2|once|TRBV30
AWSVGASPYGYT
>-|10|TRBJ2-2|-|TRBV29-1
SVRLNTGELF
>-|12|TRBJ2-2|-|TRBV25-1
ASSEYSPGGELF
>-|12|TRBJ2-7|-|TRBV5-4
ASSLRERAYEQY
>-|12|TRBJ1-1|-|TRBV4-1
ASSQEGAVTEAF
>-|12|TRBJ1-5|-|TRBV15
ATSAGMSNQPQH
>TRBD2|9|TRBJ2-7|-|TRBV10-2
ASSAGGEQY
>-|12|TRBJ1-4|-|TRBV5-1
ASSFRGINEKLF
>TRBD1|11|TRBJ1-5|-|TRBV7-9
ASSGTGNQPQH
>TRBD2|12|TRBJ2-1|-|TRBV10-2
ASSLAGRVDEQF
>-|11|TRBJ1-1|once|TRBV7-9
ASSSLGNTEAF
>-|13|TRBJ1-1|-|TRBV6-5
ASSYAGGLNTEAF
>TRBD1|13|TRBJ2-1|-|TRBV20-1
SAPMGTGYAYEQF
>-|12|TRBJ1-5|once|TRBV19
ASRIRDSNQPQH
>TRBD2|14|TRBJ2-7|-|TRBV7-9
ASSALTSGSSYEQY
>TRBD2|12|TRBJ2-1|-|TRBV2
ASKIAGEHNEQF
>-|11|TRBJ1-2|-|TRBV27
ASSLTPYYGYT
>-|7|TRBJ1-2|-|TRBV27
ASKNGYT
>TRBD2|15|TRBJ2-5|-|TRBV2
ASSEVTFSGRAETQY
>-|10|TRBJ2-2|-|TRBV7-9
ASSFGPGELF
>TRBD1|13|TRBJ1-2|-|TRBV9
ASSPGDSSSWGYT
>TRBD1|14|TRBJ2-7|few|TRBV9
ASSVGSGGSFYEQY
>-|12|TRBJ2-1|-|TRBV19
ASSIDTENNEQF
>-|10|TRBJ1-1|-|TRBV7-6
ASSLEAGVAF
>TRBD2|12|TRBJ2-1|-|TRBV19
ASNSAGGMDEQF
>-|14|TRBJ2-1|-|TRBV4-3
ASSQIGGGAYNEQF
>-|12|TRBJ2-7|-|TRBV5-1
ASSYGPGTYEQY
>TRBD1|12|TRBJ1-1|-|TRBV27
ASSPTGGRTEAF
>-|11|TRBJ2-5|-|TRBV20-1
SAAKQELETQY